This T cell receptor beta chain was recovered during a study of cytomegalovirus exposure and HLA in healthy donors. This PCR relied on a set of 60 Vbeta primers and 13 Jbeta primers. Sequencing was performed with immunoSEQ multiplex PCR; in TCRdb, only in-frame clones are kept and a portion is missing. The repertoire holds roughly 130,000 clones, 79% seen once, with 3.1% in the top ten. Between the trimmed V and J ends, which lost 1 base and 2 bases, there was a span of 10 bases. CDR3 size: 15 residues. The germline V gene has CDR1 SGHAT and CDR2 FQDESV (reference sequence). The sequence was obtained from a female donor in good health and CMV-seronegative. The chain carries TRBV11-1 and TRBJ2-3; D not resolved. Sequenced: PBMCs. The CDR3 loop is CASSLVDSYTDTQYF. The CDR3 DNA reads TGTGCCAGCAGCTTAGTCGACTCCTACACAGATACGCAGTATTTT. Variable domain in full (rest from reference TRBV11-1 and TRBJ2-3): EAEVAQSPRYKITEKSQAVAFWCDPISGHATLYWYRQILGQGPELLVQFQDESVVDDSQLPKDRFSAERLKGVDSTLKIQPAELGDSAMYLCASSLVDSYTDTQYFGPGTRLTVL.